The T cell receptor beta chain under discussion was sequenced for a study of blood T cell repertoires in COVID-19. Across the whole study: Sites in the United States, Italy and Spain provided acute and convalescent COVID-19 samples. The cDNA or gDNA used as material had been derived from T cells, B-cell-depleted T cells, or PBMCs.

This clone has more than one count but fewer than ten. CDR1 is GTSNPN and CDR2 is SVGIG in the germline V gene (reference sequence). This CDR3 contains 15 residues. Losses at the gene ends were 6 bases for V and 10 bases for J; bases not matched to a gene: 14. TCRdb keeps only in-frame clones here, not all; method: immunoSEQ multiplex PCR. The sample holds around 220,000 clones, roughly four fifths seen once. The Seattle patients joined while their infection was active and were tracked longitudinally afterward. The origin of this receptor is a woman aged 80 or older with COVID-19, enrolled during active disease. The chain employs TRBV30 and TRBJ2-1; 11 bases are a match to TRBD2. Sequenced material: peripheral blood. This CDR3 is CACSNSIGTSGEQFF. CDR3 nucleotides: TGTGCCTGCTCAAATTCAATCGGGACTAGCGGAGAGCAGTTCTTC.